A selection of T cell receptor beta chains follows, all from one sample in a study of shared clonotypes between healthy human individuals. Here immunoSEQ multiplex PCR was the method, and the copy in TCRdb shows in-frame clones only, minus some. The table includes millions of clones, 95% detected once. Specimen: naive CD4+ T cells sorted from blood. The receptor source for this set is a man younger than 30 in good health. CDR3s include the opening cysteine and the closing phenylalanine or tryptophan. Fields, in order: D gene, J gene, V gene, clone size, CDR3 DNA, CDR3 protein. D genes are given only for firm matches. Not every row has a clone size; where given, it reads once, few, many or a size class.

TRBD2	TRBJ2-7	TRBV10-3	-	TGTGCCATCAGTGATGGACTAGCGGGAAACTACGAGCAGTACTTC	CAISDGLAGNYEQYF
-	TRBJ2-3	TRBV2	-	TGTGCCAGCGGGGGCGGGCGGGGTAGCACAGATACGCAGTATTTT	CASGGGRGSTDTQYF
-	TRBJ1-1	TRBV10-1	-	TGCGCCAGCACCCCGGGACGGTCGAACACTGAAGCTTTCTTT	CASTPGRSNTEAFF
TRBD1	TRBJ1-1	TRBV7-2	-	TGTGCCAGCAGCACAGGGGCGGGGACTGAAGCTTTCTTT	CASSTGAGTEAFF
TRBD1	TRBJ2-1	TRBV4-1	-	TGCGCCAGCAGCCAAGAACGAGGGGACAGCTCATCAGCAGAGCAGTTCTTC	CASSQERGDSSSAEQFF
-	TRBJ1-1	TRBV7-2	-	TGTGCCAGCAGCTTATTCGCACCCACTGAAGCTTTCTTT	CASSLFAPTEAFF
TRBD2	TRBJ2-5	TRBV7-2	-	TGTGCCAGCAGCTGGGGACTAGCGGGATCTGAGACCCAGTACTTC	CASSWGLAGSETQYF
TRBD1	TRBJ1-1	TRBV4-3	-	TGCGCCAGCAGCCAAGAGATACAGGGGCACAACACTGAAGCTTTCTTT	CASSQEIQGHNTEAFF
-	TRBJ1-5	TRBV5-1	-	TGCGCCAGCAGCTTGGAGGGGGACGGTACGTTTCCCCAGCATTTT	CASSLEGDGTFPQHF
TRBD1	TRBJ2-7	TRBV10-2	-	TGCGCCAGCAGTACCGGGACAGGTACATCCTACGAGCAGTACTTC	CASSTGTGTSYEQYF
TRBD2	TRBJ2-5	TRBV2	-	TGTGCCAGCAAGGCGGGGGGCACGGAGACCCAGTACTTC	CASKAGGTETQYF
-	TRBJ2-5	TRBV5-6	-	TGTGCCAGCAGCTTCAGGACCCGGTCGAGAGAGACCCAGTACTTC	CASSFRTRSRETQYF
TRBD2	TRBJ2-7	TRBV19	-	TGTGCCAGTAGTAGATCTCTAGCGGGAGGGCGTTACGAGCAGTACTTC	CASSRSLAGGRYEQYF
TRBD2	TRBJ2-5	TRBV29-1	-	TGCAGCGGGGGGGGTAGCGCACAAGAGACCCAGTACTTC	CSGGGSAQETQYF
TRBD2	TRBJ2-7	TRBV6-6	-	TGTGCCAGCAGTCAACTAGCGGGAGGGACCTACGAGCAGTACTTC	CASSQLAGGTYEQYF
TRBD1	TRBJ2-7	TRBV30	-	TGTGCCTGGAGTCCCCTCCGCCAGGGGGCGGGAGAGCAGTACTTC	CAWSPLRQGAGEQYF
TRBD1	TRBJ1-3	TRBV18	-	TGTGCCAGCTCACCGGACAGGAGCTCTGGAAACACCATATATTTT	CASSPDRSSGNTIYF
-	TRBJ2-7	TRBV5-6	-	TGTGCCAGCAGCACTCATTACTACGAGCAGTACTTC	CASSTHYYEQYF
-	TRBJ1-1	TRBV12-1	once	TGTGCCAGCAGCCTCAGGGGGAACACTGAAGCTTTCTTT	CASSLRGNTEAFF
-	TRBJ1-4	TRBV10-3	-	TGTGCCATCAGGGGGGCAGCTTCAGAAAAACTGTTTTTT	CAIRGAASEKLFF
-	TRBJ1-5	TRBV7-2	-	TGTGCCAGCAGCTTAAGTTCGGGGAGCAATCAGCCCCAGCATTTT	CASSLSSGSNQPQHF
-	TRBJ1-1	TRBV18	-	TGTGCCAGCTCACCACAGGAGAACACTGAAGCTTTCTTT	CASSPQENTEAFF
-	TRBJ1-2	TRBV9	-	TGTGCCAGCAGCGTTGGGGGGACTAACTATGGCTACACCTTC	CASSVGGTNYGYTF
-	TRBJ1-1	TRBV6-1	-	TGTGCCAGCACCACTACCGGACAGTCCACTGAAGCTTTCTTT	CASTTTGQSTEAFF
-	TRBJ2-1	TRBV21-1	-	TGTGCCAGCAGCCCCTTCCGGGACTTAGGCTACAATGAGCAGTTCTTC	CASSPFRDLGYNEQFF
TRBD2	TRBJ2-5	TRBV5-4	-	TGTGCCAGCAGCTTGGATCTAGCGGGGGGAGTGGGGACCCAGTACTTC	CASSLDLAGGVGTQYF
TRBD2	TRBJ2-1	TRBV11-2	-	TGTGCCAGCAGCTTTGCGGTAGCGGGAAATGAGCAGTTCTTC	CASSFAVAGNEQFF
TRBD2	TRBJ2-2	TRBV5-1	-	TGCGCCAGCAGCCCCGGACTAGCGGGCTACACCGGGGAGCTGTTTTTT	CASSPGLAGYTGELFF
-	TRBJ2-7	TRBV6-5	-	TGTGCCAGCAGTCTCGGGTCCCGCGGCACCTACGAGCAGTACTTC	CASSLGSRGTYEQYF
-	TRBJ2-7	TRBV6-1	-	TGTGCCAGCAGGGATGGGAGAACGTTCGGCGAGCAGTACTTC	CASRDGRTFGEQYF
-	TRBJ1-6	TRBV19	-	TGTGCCAGTAGTATCGACCTTAATTCACCCCTCCACTTT	CASSIDLNSPLHF
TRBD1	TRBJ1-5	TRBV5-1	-	TGCGCCAGCAGCCCGGGACAGGGCTCCGGTCAGCCCCAGCATTTT	CASSPGQGSGQPQHF
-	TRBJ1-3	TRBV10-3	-	TGTGCCATCAGTGAGAGCGGGGGGCTTGGAAACACCATATATTTT	CAISESGGLGNTIYF
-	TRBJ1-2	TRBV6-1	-	TGTGCCAGCAGCCGACAGGACTATGGCTACACCTTC	CASSRQDYGYTF
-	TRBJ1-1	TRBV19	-	TGTGCCAGTAGTATAGAAGGGGGAAGGCGCACTGAAGCTTTCTTT	CASSIEGGRRTEAFF
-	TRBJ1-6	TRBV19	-	TGTGCCAGTAGCGAAACGGGACAAGGGGATAATTCACCCCTCCACTTT	CASSETGQGDNSPLHF
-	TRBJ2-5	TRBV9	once	TGTGCCAGCAGCGTAGCTTCTAGCCCCTGGGTAGAGACCCAGTACTTC	CASSVASSPWVETQYF
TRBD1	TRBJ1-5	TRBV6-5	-	TGTGCCAGCAGCCGAAGTCAGGGGGCAGGTCAGCCCCAGCATTTT	CASSRSQGAGQPQHF
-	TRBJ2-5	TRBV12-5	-	TGTGCTAGTGGTTTGGGGCACCACCAAGAGACCCAGTACTTC	CASGLGHHQETQYF
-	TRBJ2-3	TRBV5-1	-	TGCGCCAGCAGCTATAGACGCACAGATACGCAGTATTTT	CASSYRRTDTQYF
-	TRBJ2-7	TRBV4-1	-	TGCGCCAGCAGTGAGTTTAATGGAGGTTACGAGCAGTACTTC	CASSEFNGGYEQYF
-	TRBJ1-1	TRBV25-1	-	TGTGCCAGCAGCAGGGACCCTCACACTGAAGCTTTCTTT	CASSRDPHTEAFF
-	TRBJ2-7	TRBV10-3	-	TGTGCCATCAGTGACGGGGAATCCTCCTACGAGCAGTACTTC	CAISDGESSYEQYF
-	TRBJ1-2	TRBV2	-	TGTGCCACCTCGCCCTTTTTCCCCGGGGGGGGCTACACCTTC	CATSPFFPGGGYTF
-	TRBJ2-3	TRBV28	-	TGTGCCACCCAGCCTATAGCACCAGATACGCAGTATTTT	CATQPIAPDTQYF
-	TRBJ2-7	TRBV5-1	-	TGCGCCAGCAGCTTGGGACCCCGGTACGAGCAGTACTTC	CASSLGPRYEQYF
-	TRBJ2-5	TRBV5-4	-	TGTGCCAGCAGCTTATGGGCCCTCCAAGAGACCCAGTACTTC	CASSLWALQETQYF
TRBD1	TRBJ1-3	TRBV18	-	TGTGCCAGCTCATCGACAGGGAGCTCTGGAAACACCATATATTTT	CASSSTGSSGNTIYF
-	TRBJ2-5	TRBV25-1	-	TGTGCCAGCAGTGAATTTGGGGCGGGGGCCAGGGAGACCCAGTACTTC	CASSEFGAGARETQYF
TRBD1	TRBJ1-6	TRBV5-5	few	TGTGCCAGCCGAGAAAGGGGACAGGGGTCTAATTCACCCCTCCACTTT	CASRERGQGSNSPLHF
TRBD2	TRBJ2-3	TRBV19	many	TGTGCCACCGAGACTAGCGGGGGAGATACGCAGTATTTT	CATETSGGDTQYF
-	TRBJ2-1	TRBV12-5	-	TGTGCTAGTGGTTTGGGGCAGGGGACCCAAACCGATGAGCAGTTCTTC	CASGLGQGTQTDEQFF
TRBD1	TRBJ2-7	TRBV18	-	TGTGCCAGCTCACCCCGGGTGGGGACAGGGGGTTCCTACGAGCAGTACTTC	CASSPRVGTGGSYEQYF
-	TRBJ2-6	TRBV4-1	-	TGCGCCAGCAGCCAAGATATTCGCGTCTCTGGGGCCAACGTCCTGACTTTC	CASSQDIRVSGANVLTF